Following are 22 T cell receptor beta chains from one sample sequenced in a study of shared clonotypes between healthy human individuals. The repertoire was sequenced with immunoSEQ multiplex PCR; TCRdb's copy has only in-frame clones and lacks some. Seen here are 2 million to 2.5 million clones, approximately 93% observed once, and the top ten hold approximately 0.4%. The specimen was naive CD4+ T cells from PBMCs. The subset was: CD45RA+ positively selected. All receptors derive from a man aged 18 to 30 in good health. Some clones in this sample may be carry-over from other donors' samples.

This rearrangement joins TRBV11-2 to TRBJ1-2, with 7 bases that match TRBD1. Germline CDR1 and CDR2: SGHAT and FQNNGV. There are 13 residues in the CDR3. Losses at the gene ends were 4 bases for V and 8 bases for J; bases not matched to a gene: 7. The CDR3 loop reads CASSSNRGGGYTF. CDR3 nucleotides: TGTGCCAGCAGCTCGAACAGGGGTGGGGGCTACACCTTC.

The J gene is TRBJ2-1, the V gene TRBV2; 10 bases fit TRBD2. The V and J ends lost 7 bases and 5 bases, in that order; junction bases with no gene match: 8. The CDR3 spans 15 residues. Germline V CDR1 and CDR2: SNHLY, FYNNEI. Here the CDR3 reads CASIQRTSGNNEQFF. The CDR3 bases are TGTGCCAGCATCCAAAGGACTAGCGGCAACAATGAGCAGTTCTTC.

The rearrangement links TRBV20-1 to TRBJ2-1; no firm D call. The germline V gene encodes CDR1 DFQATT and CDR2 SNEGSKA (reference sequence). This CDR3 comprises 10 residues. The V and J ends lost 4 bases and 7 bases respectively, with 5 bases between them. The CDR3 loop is CSATINEQFF. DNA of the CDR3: TGCAGTGCTACAATTAATGAGCAGTTCTTC.

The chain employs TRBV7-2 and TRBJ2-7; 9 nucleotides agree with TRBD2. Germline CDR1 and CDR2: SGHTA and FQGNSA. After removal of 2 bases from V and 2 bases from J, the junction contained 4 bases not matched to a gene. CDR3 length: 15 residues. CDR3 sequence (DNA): TGTGCCAGCAGCTTAATAGCGGGAGTTCCCTACGAGCAGTACTTC. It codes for CASSLIAGVPYEQYF.

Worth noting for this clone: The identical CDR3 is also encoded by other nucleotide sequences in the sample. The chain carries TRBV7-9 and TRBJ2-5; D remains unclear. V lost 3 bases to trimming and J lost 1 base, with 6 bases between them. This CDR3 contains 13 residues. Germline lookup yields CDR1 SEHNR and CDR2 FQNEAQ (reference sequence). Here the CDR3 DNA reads TGTGCCAGCAGCTTGGGCAGCCAAGAGACCCAGTACTTC. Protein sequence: CASSLGSQETQYF. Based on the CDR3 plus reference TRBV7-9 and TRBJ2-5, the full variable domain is DTGVSQNPRHKITKRGQNVTFRCDPISEHNRLYWYRQTLGQGPEFLTYFQNEAQLEKSRLLSDRFSAERPKGSFSTLEIQRTEQGDSAMYLCASSLGSQETQYFGPGTRLLVL.

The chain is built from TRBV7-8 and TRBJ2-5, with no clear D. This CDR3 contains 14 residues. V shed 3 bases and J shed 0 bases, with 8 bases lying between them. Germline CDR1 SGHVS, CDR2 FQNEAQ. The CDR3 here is CASSLRMYQETQYF. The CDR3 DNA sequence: TGTGCCAGCAGCTTGAGGATGTACCAAGAGACCCAGTACTTC.

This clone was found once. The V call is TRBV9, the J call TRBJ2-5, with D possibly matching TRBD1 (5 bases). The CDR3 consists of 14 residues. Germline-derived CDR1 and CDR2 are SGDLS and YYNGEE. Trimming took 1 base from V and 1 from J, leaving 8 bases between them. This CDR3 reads CASSVWGSQETQYF. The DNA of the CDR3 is TGTGCCAGCAGCGTATGGGGCAGCCAAGAGACCCAGTACTTC.

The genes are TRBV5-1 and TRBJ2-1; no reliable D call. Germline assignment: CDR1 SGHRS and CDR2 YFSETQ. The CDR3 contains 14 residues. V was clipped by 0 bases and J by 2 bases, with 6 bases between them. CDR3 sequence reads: CASSLDPAYNEQFF. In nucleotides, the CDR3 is TGCGCCAGCAGCTTGGATCCAGCCTACAATGAGCAGTTCTTC.

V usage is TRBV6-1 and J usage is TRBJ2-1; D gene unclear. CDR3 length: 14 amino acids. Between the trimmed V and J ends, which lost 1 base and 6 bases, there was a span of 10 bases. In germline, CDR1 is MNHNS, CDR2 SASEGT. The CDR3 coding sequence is TGTGCCAGCAGTGAAGTTGGGCGGTTCAATGAGCAGTTCTTC. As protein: CASSEVGRFNEQFF.

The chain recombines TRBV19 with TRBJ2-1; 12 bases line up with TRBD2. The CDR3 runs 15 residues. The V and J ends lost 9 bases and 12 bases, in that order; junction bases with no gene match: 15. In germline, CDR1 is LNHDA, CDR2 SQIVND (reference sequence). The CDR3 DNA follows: TGTGCCAGCAGGACTAGCGGGGTGTTAATGAGCAGGCAGTTCTTC. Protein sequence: CASRTSGVLMSRQFF.

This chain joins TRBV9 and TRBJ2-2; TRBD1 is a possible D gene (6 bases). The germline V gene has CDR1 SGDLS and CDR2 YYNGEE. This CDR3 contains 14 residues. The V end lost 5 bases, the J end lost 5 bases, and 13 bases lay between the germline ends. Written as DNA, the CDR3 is TGTGCCAGCAGGCCTTACAGGGAGACCGGGGAGCTGTTTTTT. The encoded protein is CASRPYRETGELFF.

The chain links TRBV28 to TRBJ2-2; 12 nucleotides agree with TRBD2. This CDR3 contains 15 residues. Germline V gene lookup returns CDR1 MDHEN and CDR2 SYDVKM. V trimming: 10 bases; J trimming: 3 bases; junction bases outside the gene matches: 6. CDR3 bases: TGTGCCACCTTACGGACTAGCGGGGACACCGGGGAGCTGTTTTTT. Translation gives CATLRTSGDTGELFF. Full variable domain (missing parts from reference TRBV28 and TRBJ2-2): DVKVTQSSRYLVKRTGEKVFLECVQDMDHENMFWYRQDPGLGLRLIYFSYDVKMKEKGDIPEGYSVSREKKERFSLILESASTNQTSMYLCATLRTSGDTGELFFGEGSRLTVL.

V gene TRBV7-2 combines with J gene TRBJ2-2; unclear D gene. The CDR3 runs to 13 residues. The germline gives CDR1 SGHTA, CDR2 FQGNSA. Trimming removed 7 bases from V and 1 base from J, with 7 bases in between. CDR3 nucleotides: TGTGCCAGCAACATCGGGAACACCGGGGAGCTGTTTTTT. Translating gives CASNIGNTGELFF.

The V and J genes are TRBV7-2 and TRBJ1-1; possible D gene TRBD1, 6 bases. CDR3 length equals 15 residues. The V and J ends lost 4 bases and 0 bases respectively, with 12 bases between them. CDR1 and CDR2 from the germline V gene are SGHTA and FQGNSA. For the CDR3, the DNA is TGTGCCAGCAGCTCACAGGGTAATCTGAACACTGAAGCTTTCTTT. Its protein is CASSSQGNLNTEAFF.

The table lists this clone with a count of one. The CDR3 here is CASSIGSGEQYF. The CDR3, as DNA: TGTGCCAGTAGTATAGGTTCGGGCGAGCAGTACTTC. The chain combines TRBV19 with TRBJ2-7, with no clear D. The CDR3 has 12 amino acids. Deletions cut 1 base from V and 6 bases from J, with 7 bases between. Per the germline V gene, CDR1 is LNHDA and CDR2 is SQIVND (reference sequence).

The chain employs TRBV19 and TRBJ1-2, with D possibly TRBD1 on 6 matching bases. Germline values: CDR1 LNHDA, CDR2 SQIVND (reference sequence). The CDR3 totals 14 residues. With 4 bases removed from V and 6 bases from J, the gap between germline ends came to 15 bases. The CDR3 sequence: CASSSHRAFHGYTF. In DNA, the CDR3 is TGTGCCAGTAGTAGCCACAGGGCTTTCCATGGCTACACCTTC.

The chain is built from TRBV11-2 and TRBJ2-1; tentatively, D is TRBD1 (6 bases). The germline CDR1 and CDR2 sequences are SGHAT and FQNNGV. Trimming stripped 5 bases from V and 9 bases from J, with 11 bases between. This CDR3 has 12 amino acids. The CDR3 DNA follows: TGTGCCAGCAGCCGACAGGTGGGTGAGCAGTTCTTC. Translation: CASSRQVGEQFF. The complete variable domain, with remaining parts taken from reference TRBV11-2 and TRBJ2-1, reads EAGVAQSPRYKIIEKRQSVAFWCNPISGHATLYWYQQILGQGPKLLIQFQNNGVVDDSQLPKDRFSAERLKGVDSTLKIQPAKLEDSAVYLCASSRQVGEQFFGPGTRLTVL.

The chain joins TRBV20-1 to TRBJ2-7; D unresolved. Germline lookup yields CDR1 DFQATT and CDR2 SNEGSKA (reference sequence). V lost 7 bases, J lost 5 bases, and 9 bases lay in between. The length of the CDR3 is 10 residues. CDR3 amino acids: CSVVSHEQYF. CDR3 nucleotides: TGCAGTGTCGTAAGCCACGAGCAGTACTTC.

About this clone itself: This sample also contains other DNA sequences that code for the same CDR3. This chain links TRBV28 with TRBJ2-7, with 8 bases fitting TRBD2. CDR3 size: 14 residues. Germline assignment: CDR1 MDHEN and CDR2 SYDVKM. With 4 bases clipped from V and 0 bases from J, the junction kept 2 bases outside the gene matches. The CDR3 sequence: CASSSLADSYEQYF. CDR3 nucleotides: TGTGCCAGCAGTTCACTAGCGGACTCCTACGAGCAGTACTTC.

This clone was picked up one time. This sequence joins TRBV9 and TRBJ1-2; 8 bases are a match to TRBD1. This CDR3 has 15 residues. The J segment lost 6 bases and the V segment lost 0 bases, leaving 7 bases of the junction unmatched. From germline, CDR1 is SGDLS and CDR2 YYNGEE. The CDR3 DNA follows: TGTGCCAGCAGCGTAGCGCGGACAGGGCGGGATGGCTACACCTTC. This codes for CASSVARTGRDGYTF.

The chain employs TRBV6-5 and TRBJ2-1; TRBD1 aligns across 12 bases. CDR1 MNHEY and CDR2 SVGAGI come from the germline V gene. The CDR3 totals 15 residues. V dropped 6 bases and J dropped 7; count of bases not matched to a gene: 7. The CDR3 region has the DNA TGTGCCAGCAGGATGGGGACAGGGGGCGAAAATGAGCAGTTCTTC. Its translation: CASRMGTGGENEQFF.

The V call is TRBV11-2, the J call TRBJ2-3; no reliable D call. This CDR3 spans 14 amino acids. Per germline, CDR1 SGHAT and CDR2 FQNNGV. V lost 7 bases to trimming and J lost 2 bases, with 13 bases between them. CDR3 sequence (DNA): TGTGCCAGCACTCCCCGCGAGAACACAGATACGCAGTATTTT. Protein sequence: CASTPRENTDTQYF.